What follows are 29 T cell receptor beta chains derived from one specimen sequenced in a study of cytomegalovirus exposure and HLA in healthy donors. The study ran its PCR with 60 Vbeta and 13 Jbeta primers. Some clones are missing from TCRdb's copy, which holds only in-frame ones; the method was immunoSEQ multiplex PCR. The listing records 150,000 to 200,000 clones. The sample taken for sequencing was PBMCs. These receptors originate from a woman between 18 and 30 years old in good health and CMV-seropositive.

V is TRBV7-9 and J is TRBJ2-1; 7 bases line up with TRBD2. J gave up 2 bases and V 4 bases, and 8 bases lay outside the gene matches. Looked up from germline, CDR1 is SEHNR and CDR2 is FQNEAQ (reference sequence). The CDR3 extends over 16 amino acids. CDR3 amino acids: CASSSPLAEPYNEQFF. Written as DNA, the CDR3 is TGTGCCAGCAGCTCACCCCTAGCGGAACCCTACAATGAGCAGTTCTTC.

This rearrangement joins TRBV5-8 to TRBJ1-1; D remains ambiguous. Germline V lookup: CDR1 SGHTS, CDR2 YDEGEE. The CDR3 loop spans 13 amino acids. V lost 7 bases, J lost 4 bases, and 14 bases lay in between. The CDR3 nucleotides read TGTGCCAGCCCCAGCGTGATTGGCACTGAAGCTTTCTTT. It yields the protein CASPSVIGTEAFF. Filled out from reference TRBV5-8 and TRBJ1-1, the complete variable domain reads EAGVTQSPTHLIKTRGQQATLRCSPISGHTSVYWYQQALGLGLQFLLWYDEGEERNRGNFPPRFSGRQFPNYSSELNVNALELEDSALYLCASPSVIGTEAFFGQGTRLTVV.

The V call is TRBV29-1, the J call TRBJ2-1; no reliable D call. The V gene's germline CDR1 is SQVTM and CDR2 ANQGSEA. With 4 bases removed from V and 1 base from J, the gap between germline ends came to 14 bases. The CDR3 is made up of 15 amino acids. CDR3 sequence (DNA): TGCAGCGTTGGAAATGCGGCAGCGTCCTACAATGAGCAGTTCTTC. Translated: CSVGNAAASYNEQFF.

Note on this clone: Other DNA variants within this sample encode the same CDR3. CDR3 sequence reads: CAWSVSSGNTIYF. The CDR3 coding sequence is TGTGCCTGGAGTGTCTCCTCTGGAAACACCATATATTTT. The chain has TRBV30 and TRBJ1-3; unclear D gene. Germline CDR1 and CDR2: GTSNPN and SVGIG (reference sequence). This CDR3 region has 13 residues. V was shortened by 0 bases and J by 0 bases, with 3 bases between the two germline ends.

The genes are TRBV2 and TRBJ2-5; the match to TRBD1 covers 11 bases. The DNA end lines up better with TRBJ2-7; the J call may be wrong. The CDR3 runs 15 residues. CDR1 and CDR2 from the germline V gene are SNHLY and FYNNEI. In DNA form, the CDR3 reads TGTGCCAGCAGGGAGGACAGGGGGCGAGTGTACGAGCAGTACTTC. As protein: CASREDRGRVYEQYF.

The gene calls are TRBV2 and TRBJ1-1, with TRBD1 matching 8 bases. Germline CDR1 is SNHLY and CDR2 is FYNNEI. The CDR3 spans 14 residues. The junction had 10 bases not matched to a gene; V was cut back by 6 bases and J by 7 bases. The CDR3 spells CASSADRGWGEAFF. Written as DNA, the CDR3 is TGTGCCAGCAGCGCCGACAGGGGCTGGGGTGAAGCTTTCTTT. The full variable domain, rest sourced from reference TRBV2 and TRBJ1-1, is EPEVTQTPSHQVTQMGQEVILRCVPISNHLYFYWYRQILGQKVEFLVSFYNNEISEKSEIFDDQFSVERPDGSNFTLKIRSTKLEDSAMYFCASSADRGWGEAFFGQGTRLTVV.

CDR3 nucleotides: TGTGCCAGCAGCTTAGATGCGGGGAGGGACACTGAAGCTTTCTTT. Translated, it gives CASSLDAGRDTEAFF. This chain connects TRBV7-2 to TRBJ1-1, with D unresolved. This CDR3 is built from 15 residues. V lost 1 base, J lost 3 bases, and 12 bases lay in between. CDR1 is SGHTA and CDR2 is FQGNSA in the germline V gene.

CDR3 protein: CASSHPGRNEQFF. In DNA form, the CDR3 reads TGTGCCAGCAGCCACCCCGGGAGAAATGAGCAGTTCTTC. The V call is TRBV4-2, the J call TRBJ2-1; D possibly corresponds to TRBD2 (6 bases). The length of the CDR3 is 13 residues. V was pared by 3 bases and J by 7 bases, with 10 bases between. Germline values: CDR1 LGHNA, CDR2 YNFKEQ.

The chain links TRBV5-6 to TRBJ2-2, with 14 bases identical to TRBD2. The V and J ends lost 3 bases and 6 bases, in that order; junction bases with no gene match: 7. This CDR3 contains 17 residues. Germline V gene lookup returns CDR1 SGHDT and CDR2 YYEEEE. The CDR3 is CASSSTGLAGDAGELFF. CDR3 sequence (DNA): TGTGCCAGCAGCTCAACGGGACTAGCGGGAGATGCCGGGGAGCTGTTTTTT.

CDR3: CASSYSTRGLLTYNEQFF. CDR3 DNA sequence: TGCGCCAGCAGCTACTCCACGCGGGGGCTGTTAACATACAATGAGCAGTTCTTC. V gene TRBV5-1 combines with J gene TRBJ2-1, with D perhaps TRBD2 (7 bases). Germline CDR1 and CDR2: SGHRS and YFSETQ. Trimming removed 3 bases at V and 4 bases at J, with 23 bases between. This CDR3 has 18 amino acids. The complete variable domain, with remaining parts taken from reference TRBV5-1 and TRBJ2-1, reads KAGVTQTPRYLIKTRGQQVTLSCSPISGHRSVSWYQQTPGQGLQFLFEYFSETQRNKGNFPGRFSGRQFSNSRSEMNVSTLELGDSALYLCASSYSTRGLLTYNEQFFGPGTRLTVL.

The rearrangement links TRBV14 to TRBJ1-1, with 8 bases matching TRBD1. After removal of 3 bases from V and 7 bases from J, the junction contained 4 bases not matched to a gene. Germline CDR1 SGHDN, CDR2 FVKESK. This CDR3 spans 13 amino acids. The CDR3 spells CASSHRGRDEAFF. The CDR3 DNA reads TGTGCCAGCAGCCACAGGGGGCGTGATGAAGCTTTCTTT.

The CDR3 sequence: CASSTGTVQETQYF. The DNA for the CDR3 is TGCGCCAGCAGTACCGGGACAGTCCAAGAGACCCAGTACTTC. J is TRBJ2-5 and V is TRBV5-1; 7 bases fit TRBD1. Germline V CDR1 and CDR2: SGHRS, YFSETQ. V was clipped by 5 bases and J by 1 base; unmatched bases: 5. CDR3 size: 14 residues.

This chain links TRBV2 with TRBJ1-2; D possibly corresponds to TRBD1 (6 bases). The V end lost 6 bases, the J end lost 8 bases, and 16 bases lay between the germline ends. The germline V gene encodes CDR1 SNHLY and CDR2 FYNNEI. CDR3 size: 13 residues. This CDR3 reads CASRQGLSWGYTF. The DNA for the CDR3 is TGTGCCAGCAGACAGGGTTTATCATGGGGCTACACCTTC.

Comment on this clone: At the DNA level, this CDR3 is encoded by other sequences in the same sample as well. V is TRBV7-2 and J is TRBJ2-3; TRBD2 agrees at 7 bases. V gave up 1 base and J gave up 1 base; unmatched junction bases: 5. The V gene's germline CDR1 is SGHTA and CDR2 FQGNSA. This CDR3 has 16 residues. The CDR3 here is CASSLGLAGGTDTQYF. The CDR3 nucleotides are TGTGCCAGCAGCTTAGGACTAGCAGGTGGCACAGATACGCAGTATTTT.

The J gene is TRBJ2-7, the V gene TRBV10-3; 8 bases fit TRBD1. The V and J ends lost 7 bases and 3 bases, in that order; junction bases with no gene match: 8. This CDR3 has 14 residues. Germline V gene data show CDR1 as ENHRY and CDR2 as SYGVKD. CDR3 nucleotides: TGTGCCATCATTACGGACAGGGCTTACTACGAGCAGTACTTC. It specifies CAIITDRAYYEQYF.

The V gene is TRBV30, the J gene TRBJ2-1; TRBD2 matches at 7 bases. CDR1 and CDR2 from the germline V gene are GTSNPN and SVGIG (reference sequence). CDR3 length equals 13 residues. With V trimmed by 3 bases and J by 8 bases, 7 bases remained unmatched. The CDR3 DNA sequence: TGTGCCTGGAGGAGGGAGGGGCGCGATGAGCAGTTCTTC. Translating it yields CAWRREGRDEQFF.

V is TRBV12-1 and J is TRBJ2-7; the D segment call TRBD2 is taken from the table without a DNA check. TRBV12-1 is given as a pseudogene. The CDR3 totals 19 residues. CDR3 residues: CASSFETLGTSGTTYEQYF. The CDR3 nucleotides read TGTGCCAGCAGCTTTGAGACCCTCGGGACTAGCGGGACGACCTACGAGCAGTACTTC.

The chain carries TRBV7-6 and TRBJ1-1; 7 bases match TRBD1. CDR1 SGHVS and CDR2 FNYEAQ come from the germline V gene. V shed 5 bases, J shed 3 bases, and the junction held 6 bases outside the gene matches. The CDR3 length is 14 residues. The CDR3 loop reads CASSQGQLDTEAFF. Here the CDR3 DNA reads TGTGCCAGCAGCCAGGGACAGCTAGACACTGAAGCTTTCTTT.

The rearrangement joins TRBV4-1 to TRBJ1-5; D uncertain. Germline V gene lookup returns CDR1 MGHRA and CDR2 YSYEKL. The CDR3 totals 15 residues. Trimming took 2 bases from V and 0 from J, leaving 8 bases between them. CDR3 sequence reads: CASSQPGFSNQPQHF. CDR3 sequence (DNA): TGCGCCAGCAGCCAACCGGGGTTTAGCAATCAGCCCCAGCATTTT.

This sequence joins TRBV13 and TRBJ2-7; D is possibly TRBD2 (5 bases). The germline gives CDR1 PRHDT, CDR2 FYEKMQ (reference sequence). The CDR3 extends over 14 amino acids. With 6 bases removed from V and 7 bases from J, the gap between germline ends came to 19 bases. CDR3 bases: TGTGCCAGCAGTCATCAACGGGGTAGGTGGGAGCAGTACTTC. It specifies CASSHQRGRWEQYF.

The V call is TRBV5-1, the J call TRBJ2-1; 14 bases match TRBD2. Germline values: CDR1 SGHRS, CDR2 YFSETQ. The CDR3 runs 16 residues. V was pared by 4 bases and J by 9 bases, with 9 bases of the junction left unmatched. CDR3 DNA: TGCGCCAGCAGCAAGACTAGCGGGGGGGCTATTCGTGAGCAGTTCTTC. Its translation: CASSKTSGGAIREQFF.

V gene TRBV4-1 combines with J gene TRBJ2-1; unclear D gene. V was shortened by 0 bases and J by 9 bases, with 3 bases between the two germline ends. Germline V gene data show CDR1 as MGHRA and CDR2 as YSYEKL. The CDR3 has 11 residues. DNA for the CDR3: TGCGCCAGCAGCCAAGACTTTGAGCAGTTCTTC. Translated, it gives CASSQDFEQFF.

The chain is built from TRBV7-9 and TRBJ2-3, with a tentative D call TRBD2 (5 bases). Trimming stripped 5 bases from V and 2 bases from J, with 20 bases between. The CDR3 has 17 amino acids. Germline CDR1 reads SEHNR; CDR2 reads FQNEAQ (reference sequence). The CDR3, as DNA: TGTGCCAGCAGCAACTGGGAGACTACTAGAAACACAGATACGCAGTATTTT. Translated, it gives CASSNWETTRNTDTQYF.

The chain couples TRBV6-1 to TRBJ2-1; TRBD1 is a possible D gene (6 bases). Deletions cut 6 bases from V and 7 bases from J, with 13 bases between. Germline V CDR1 and CDR2: MNHNS, SASEGT. CDR3 length: 13 residues. In nucleotides, the CDR3 is TGTGCCAGCAGATCCCAGGGGCGGAATGAGCAGTTCTTC. Translated, it gives CASRSQGRNEQFF.

The chain is built from TRBV30 and TRBJ1-2; perhaps TRBD1 as D (5 bases). V was trimmed by 3 bases and J by 8 bases, leaving 22 bases between them. Germline V gene lookup returns CDR1 GTSNPN and CDR2 SVGIG (reference sequence). The CDR3 runs 15 residues. As DNA, the CDR3 is TGTGCCTGGAGCCCCGGGTCCAGGGCATCGGCCGGCTACACCTTC. Translated: CAWSPGSRASAGYTF.

The chain links TRBV15 to TRBJ2-7; tentatively, D is TRBD1 (6 bases). This CDR3 comprises 15 residues. Deletions cut 0 bases from V and 3 bases from J, with 12 bases between. The germline CDR1 and CDR2 sequences are LNHNV and YYDKDF (reference sequence). CDR3 in amino acids: CATSRDSQGNYEQYF. In DNA form, the CDR3 reads TGTGCCACCAGCAGAGATTCGCAGGGGAACTACGAGCAGTACTTC.

V gene TRBV7-8 combines with J gene TRBJ2-2; 10 bases match TRBD1. V was clipped by 6 bases and J by 3 bases; unmatched bases: 7. This CDR3 is built from 16 residues. Per the germline V gene, CDR1 is SGHVS and CDR2 is FQNEAQ. CDR3 loop: CASSSPTGGYTGELFF. The CDR3 DNA follows: TGTGCCAGCAGTTCGCCGACAGGGGGCTACACCGGGGAGCTGTTTTTT. Looking up the rest from reference TRBV7-8 and TRBJ2-2 gives the full variable domain: GAGVSQSPRYKVAKRGQDVALRCDPISGHVSLFWYQQALGQGPEFLTYFQNEAQLDKSGLPSDRFFAERPEGSVSTLKIQRTQQEDSAVYLCASSSPTGGYTGELFFGEGSRLTVL.

The chain employs TRBV2 and TRBJ1-5; tentatively, D is TRBD1 (5 bases). V lost 6 bases and J 2 bases, leaving 8 bases between the germline ends. Looked up from germline, CDR1 is SNHLY and CDR2 is FYNNEI. This CDR3 spans 13 amino acids. Here the CDR3 reads CASRTDRNQPQHF. In nucleotides, the CDR3 is TGTGCCAGCAGGACAGATCGCAATCAGCCCCAGCATTTT.

This chain links TRBV27 with TRBJ1-5; the D gene is possibly TRBD1 (6 bases). V lost 5 bases and J lost 0, with 17 bases in between. The germline gives CDR1 MNHEY, CDR2 SMNVEV (reference sequence). This CDR3 contains 17 residues. CDR3 residues: CASSPGVTIYSNQPQHF. In nucleotides, the CDR3 is TGTGCCAGCAGTCCAGGGGTTACGATTTATAGCAATCAGCCCCAGCATTTT.